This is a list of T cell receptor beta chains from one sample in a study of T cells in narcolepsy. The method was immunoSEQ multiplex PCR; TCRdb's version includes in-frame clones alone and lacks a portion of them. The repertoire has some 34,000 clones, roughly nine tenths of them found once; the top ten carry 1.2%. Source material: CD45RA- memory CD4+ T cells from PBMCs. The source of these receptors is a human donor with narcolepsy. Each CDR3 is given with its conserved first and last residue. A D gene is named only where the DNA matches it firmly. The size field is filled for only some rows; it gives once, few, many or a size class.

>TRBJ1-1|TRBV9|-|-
TGTGCCAGCAGCGTAGTATTGGGCACTGAAGCTTTCTTT
CASSVVLGTEAFF
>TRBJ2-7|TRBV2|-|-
TGTGCCAGCTTCCGGGATTCCTACGAGCAGTACTTC
CASFRDSYEQYF
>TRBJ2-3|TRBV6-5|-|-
TGTGCCAGCAGTTACCCAGCTCGCGCAGATACGCAGTATTTT
CASSYPARADTQYF
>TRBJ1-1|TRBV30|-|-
TGTGCCTGGAGTCCCACAAGGAACACTGAAGCTTTCTTT
CAWSPTRNTEAFF
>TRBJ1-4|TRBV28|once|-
TGTGCCAGCAGCAAGCGGTCGGCCGCAACTAATGAAAAACTGTTTTTT
CASSKRSAATNEKLFF
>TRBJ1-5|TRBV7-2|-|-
TGTGCCAGCAGCCCACCGTGGGGGGCTAAAGATCAGCCCCAGCATTTT
CASSPPWGAKDQPQHF
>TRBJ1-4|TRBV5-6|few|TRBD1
TGTGCCAGCAGCTTGGGCCAGGGGGGTGAAAAACTGTTTTTT
CASSLGQGGEKLFF
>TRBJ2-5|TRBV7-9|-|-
TGTGCCAGCAGGCGGGACCAAGGCGAGGCCCGACGAAAAAGGACCCAGTACTTC
CASRRDQGEARRKRTQYF
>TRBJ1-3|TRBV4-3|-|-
TGCGCCAGCACCAAAACAGTCAGCTATGGAAACACCATATATTTT
CASTKTVSYGNTIYF
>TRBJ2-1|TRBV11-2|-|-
TGTGCCAGCAGCTCTGAGATCTACAATGAGCAGTTCTTC
CASSSEIYNEQFF
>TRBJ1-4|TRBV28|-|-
TGTGCCAGCCTGCGGCGGGGGAGGGCTAGAGAAAAACTGTTTTTT
CASLRRGRAREKLFF
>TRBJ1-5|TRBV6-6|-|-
TGTGCCAGCAGTTTCCCTGGGGGGGGACAGCCCCAGCATTTT
CASSFPGGGQPQHF
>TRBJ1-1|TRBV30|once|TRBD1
TGTGCCTGGAGGCGACAGGGAGGTTACACTGAAGCTTTCTTT
CAWRRQGGYTEAFF
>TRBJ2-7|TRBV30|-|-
TGTGCCTGGAGTGCTCGGCCCGGCGAGCAGTACTTC
CAWSARPGEQYF
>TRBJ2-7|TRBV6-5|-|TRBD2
TGTGCCAGCAGTGACCGGACTAGCGGGAGCGAGCAGTACTTC
CASSDRTSGSEQYF
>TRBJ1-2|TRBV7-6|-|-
TGTGCCAGCAGCCAACTGGCCGGGGGGTCGGGTGGCTACACCTTC
CASSQLAGGSGGYTF
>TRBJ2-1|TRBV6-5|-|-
TGTGCCAGCAGTTACGCAGGGGTCGCCTACAATGAGCAGTTCTTC
CASSYAGVAYNEQFF
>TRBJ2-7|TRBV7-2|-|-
TGTGCCAGCAGCTTAGGGCAGTCCGGGGCCTACGAGCAGTACTTC
CASSLGQSGAYEQYF
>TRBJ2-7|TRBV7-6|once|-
TGTGCCAGCAGCTTAGTCGGGTCCGAGGAGCAGTACTTC
CASSLVGSEEQYF
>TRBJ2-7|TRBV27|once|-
TGTGCCAGCAGTTTAGTACAGGGCGTAACCTACGAGCAGTACTTC
CASSLVQGVTYEQYF
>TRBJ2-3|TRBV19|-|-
TGTGCCAGTAGTGGCCTCCCTCAATCGAGCACAGATACGCAGTATTTT
CASSGLPQSSTDTQYF
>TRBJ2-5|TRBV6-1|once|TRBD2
TGTGCCAGCAGCTCACCGCGGGGGGACAAAGAGACCCAGTACTTC
CASSSPRGDKETQYF
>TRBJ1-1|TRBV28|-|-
TGTGCCAGCAGTTCTGAGGCCTTCATGAACACTGAAGCTTTCTTT
CASSSEAFMNTEAFF
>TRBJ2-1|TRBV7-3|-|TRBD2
TGTGCCAGCAGCCCCCCGGGGGGCTCCTACAATGAGCAGTTCTTC
CASSPPGGSYNEQFF
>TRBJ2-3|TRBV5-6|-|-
TGTGCCAGCACCGGGGCCCGTCGCACAGATACGCAGTATTTT
CASTGARRTDTQYF
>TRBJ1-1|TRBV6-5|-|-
TGTGCCAGCAGTTACTCGAAAGCGAACACTGAAGCTTTCTTT
CASSYSKANTEAFF
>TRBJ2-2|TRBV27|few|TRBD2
TGTGCCAGCAGAATGACTAGCGGGAGGGCCATCGCGAACACCGGGGAGCTGTTTTTT
CASRMTSGRAIANTGELFF
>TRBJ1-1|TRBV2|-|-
TGTGTCAGCAGCTTCCTGAGAAATGAAGCTTTCTTT
CVSSFLRNEAFF
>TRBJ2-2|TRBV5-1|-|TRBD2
TGCGCCAGCAGCTTGGGACTAGCGGGAGTCGGGGAGCTGTTTTTT
CASSLGLAGVGELFF
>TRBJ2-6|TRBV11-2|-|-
TGTGCCAGCAGCTTAGACCCATCCTCTGGGGCCAACGTCCTGACTTTC
CASSLDPSSGANVLTF
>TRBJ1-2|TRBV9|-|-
TGTGCCAGCAGCCTAAGGACGGATGCTAACTATGGCTACACCTTC
CASSLRTDANYGYTF
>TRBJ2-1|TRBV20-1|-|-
TGCAGTGTCGATAGCAGAAATGAGCAGTTCTTC
CSVDSRNEQFF
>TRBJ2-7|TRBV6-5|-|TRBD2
TGTGCCAGCAGTGTTAGCGGGGGAACCTACGAGCAGTACTTC
CASSVSGGTYEQYF
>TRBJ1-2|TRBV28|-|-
TGTGCCGGCCGTAAGGAAAACTATGGCTACACCTTC
CAGRKENYGYTF
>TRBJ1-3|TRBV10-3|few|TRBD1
TGTGCCATCAGTGCGACAGGGGTAGTCGGAAACACCATATATTTT
CAISATGVVGNTIYF
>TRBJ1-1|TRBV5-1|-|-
TGCGCCAGCAGCCTCTCTGGGATGAACACTGAAGCTTTCTTT
CASSLSGMNTEAFF
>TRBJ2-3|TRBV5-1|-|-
TGCGCCAGCAGCTTGGAGAGGGAGGCAGATACGCAGTATTTT
CASSLEREADTQYF
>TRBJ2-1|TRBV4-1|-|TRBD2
TGCGCCAGCAGCCAAGCCCGGGGGGTACTGGGCGGAGAGCAGTTCTTC
CASSQARGVLGGEQFF
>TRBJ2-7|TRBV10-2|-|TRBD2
TGCGCCAGCAGTGTCAGCGGGAGGGGAACAAACGAGCAGTACTTC
CASSVSGRGTNEQYF
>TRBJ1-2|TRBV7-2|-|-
TGTGCCAGCAGCTTAGCGTCCTCTTATGGCTACACCTTC
CASSLASSYGYTF
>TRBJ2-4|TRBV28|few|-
TGTGCCAGCAGCCCGCCGGGCGGAATAGCCAAAAACATTCAGTACTTC
CASSPPGGIAKNIQYF
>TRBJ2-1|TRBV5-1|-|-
TGCGCCAGCAGCCGGGACAACTCCTACAATGAGCAGTTCTTC
CASSRDNSYNEQFF
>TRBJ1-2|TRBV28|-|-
TGTGCCAGCAGTACCTCAGGCCAAACTTATGGCTACACCTTC
CASSTSGQTYGYTF
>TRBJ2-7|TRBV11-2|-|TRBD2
TGTGCCAGCAGCTTGACTAGCGGGGGGAATCCTACCTACGAGCAGTACTTC
CASSLTSGGNPTYEQYF
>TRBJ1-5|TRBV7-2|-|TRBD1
TGTGCCAGCAGCTACAGAAGGGGGCATCAGCCCCAGCATTTT
CASSYRRGHQPQHF
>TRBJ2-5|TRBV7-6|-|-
TGTGCCAGCAGCTTAAGACAGGCCCAAGAGACCCAGTACTTC
CASSLRQAQETQYF
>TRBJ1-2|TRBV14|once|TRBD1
TGTGCCAGCAGCGCCCGACAGGGCCCTTATGGCTACACCTTC
CASSARQGPYGYTF
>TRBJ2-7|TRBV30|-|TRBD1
TGTGCCTGGAGTCAAGGGGGGACAGGGGGCTACGAGCAGTACTTC
CAWSQGGTGGYEQYF
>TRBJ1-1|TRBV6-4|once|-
TGTGCCAGCAGTGACAGGGGGGGTGAAGCTTTCTTT
CASSDRGGEAFF
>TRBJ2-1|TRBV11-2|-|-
TGTGCCAGCAGCCAAAATGGACTCCTCTCCTACAATGAGCAGTTCTTC
CASSQNGLLSYNEQFF
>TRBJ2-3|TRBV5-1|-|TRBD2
TGCGCCAGCAGCTGGACTAGCGGCAGCACAGATACGCAGTATTTT
CASSWTSGSTDTQYF
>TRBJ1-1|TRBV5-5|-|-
TGTGCCAGCAGCTTGGGGCAGGGGAGAGCTTTCTTT
CASSLGQGRAFF
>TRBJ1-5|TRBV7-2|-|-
TGTGCCAGCAGCTTAGGCCAGAACCGCAATCAGCCCCAGCATTTT
CASSLGQNRNQPQHF
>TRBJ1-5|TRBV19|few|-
TGTGCCAGTAGACAGACAGGAGACAATCAGCCCCAGCATTTT
CASRQTGDNQPQHF